The 10 T cell receptor beta chains below all came from one sample that was sequenced in a study of cytomegalovirus exposure and HLA in healthy donors. This PCR relied on a set of 60 Vbeta primers and 13 Jbeta primers. Clones were sequenced by immunoSEQ multiplex PCR, and TCRdb holds only the in-frame ones, with some missing. The sample carries nearly 200,000 clones, more than 60% recorded once. Sequencing was done on a sample of PBMCs. These receptors came from a woman aged 25-40 years in good health and CMV-seropositive.

Notes on this clone: Other DNA sequences in the same sample also yield this CDR3. The chain employs TRBV18 and TRBJ2-5; TRBD1 matches at 11 bases. V was clipped by 0 bases and J by 4 bases; unmatched bases: 1. CDR1 KGHSH and CDR2 LQKENI come from the germline V gene. The CDR3 is 15 amino acids. The CDR3 DNA reads as TGTGCCAGCTCACCACCGGGACAGGGGGGAGAGACCCAGTACTTC. Its protein product is CASSPPGQGGETQYF. Drawing the rest from reference TRBV18 and TRBJ2-5, the complete variable domain is NAGVMQNPRHLVRRRGQEARLRCSPMKGHSHVYWYRQLPEEGLKFMVYLQKENIIDESGMPKERFSAEFPKEGPSILRIQQVVRGDSAAYFCASSPPGQGGETQYFGPGTRLLVL.

This clone has just a few counts. The chain couples TRBV2 to TRBJ1-1; 12 positions agree with TRBD1. The CDR3 is 16 residues long. Germline assignment: CDR1 SNHLY and CDR2 FYNNEI. The ends lost 10 bases at V and 5 bases at J; junction bases unmatched: 14. The CDR3, as DNA: TGTGCCACCACTATGGGCTGGGGACAGGGGGCAACTGAAGCTTTCTTT. Translating it yields CATTMGWGQGATEAFF.

This clone was detected only a few times. V is TRBV19 and J is TRBJ2-7; D remains ambiguous. The CDR3 sequence is 15 residues long. V dropped 3 bases and J dropped 1 base, with 13 bases sitting between them. Germline values: CDR1 LNHDA, CDR2 SQIVND (reference sequence). CDR3 residues: CASSIIERGSYEQYF. Here the CDR3 DNA reads TGTGCCAGTAGTATTATCGAGCGCGGATCCTACGAGCAGTACTTC.

This clone was seen once. This chain links TRBV14 with TRBJ2-3; D is unclear. Trimming pared 1 base from V and 0 bases from J, leaving 11 bases between. CDR3 length: 16 residues. Germline V CDR1 and CDR2: SGHDN, FVKESK. CDR3 sequence: CASSQATGSSTDTQYF. CDR3 DNA: TGTGCCAGCAGCCAAGCGACTGGATCTAGCACAGATACGCAGTATTTT.

This clone was detected once. The rearrangement uses TRBV18 and TRBJ2-7; a weak D match, TRBD2 (6 bases). The CDR3 has 13 residues. Germline V gene sequence: CDR1 KGHSH, CDR2 LQKENI. V dropped 3 bases and J dropped 6 bases, with 12 bases sitting between them. In nucleotides, the CDR3 is TGTGCCAGCTCACCTCCGGGGGACTCCGAGCAGTACTTC. It yields the protein CASSPPGDSEQYF. Filled out from reference TRBV18 and TRBJ2-7, the complete variable domain reads NAGVMQNPRHLVRRRGQEARLRCSPMKGHSHVYWYRQLPEEGLKFMVYLQKENIIDESGMPKERFSAEFPKEGPSILRIQQVVRGDSAAYFCASSPPGDSEQYFGPGTRLTVT.

The rearrangement uses TRBV9 and TRBJ2-1; 12 bases map to TRBD2. Trimming at V came to 1 base and at J to 4 bases, leaving 9 bases not matched to a gene. The CDR3 is 18 amino acids. Germline V gene lookup returns CDR1 SGDLS and CDR2 YYNGEE. CDR3 nucleotides: TGTGCCAGCAGCGTAACCCTAGGACTAGCGGGATCTTACAATGAGCAGTTCTTC. Its translation is CASSVTLGLAGSYNEQFF.

This clone occurred a few times. The J gene is TRBJ2-1, the V gene TRBV7-9, with 10 bases fitting TRBD2. The CDR3 sequence is 18 residues long. Germline CDR1 and CDR2: SEHNR and FQNEAQ (reference sequence). V lost 4 bases to trimming and J lost 7 bases; unmatched junction nucleotides: 16. The CDR3 loop reads CASSSPLRGAGGGNEQFF. The DNA of the CDR3 is TGTGCCAGCAGCTCTCCCCTCCGAGGAGCGGGAGGGGGGAATGAGCAGTTCTTC. The full variable domain, in which reference TRBV7-9 and TRBJ2-1 provide the parts outside the CDR3, is DTGVSQNPRHKITKRGQNVTFRCDPISEHNRLYWYRQTLGQGPEFLTYFQNEAQLEKSRLLSDRFSAERPKGSFSTLEIQRTEQGDSAMYLCASSSPLRGAGGGNEQFFGPGTRLTVL.

This chain joins TRBV7-9 and TRBJ1-6, with 10 positions matching TRBD1. V lost 6 bases, J lost 5 bases, and 7 bases stayed unmatched. Germline V gene sequence: CDR1 SEHNR, CDR2 FQNEAQ (reference sequence). This CDR3 contains 16 residues. The CDR3 coding sequence is TGTGCCAGCAGTATCCCGGGGACAGGGGATAATTCACCCCTCCACTTT. Translated: CASSIPGTGDNSPLHF.

This sequence joins TRBV28 and TRBJ1-1; 8 bases agree with TRBD1. Germline CDR1 is MDHEN and CDR2 is SYDVKM. Trimming took 5 bases from V and 4 from J; bases not matched to a gene: 9. This CDR3 is built from 15 residues. The CDR3 nucleotides read TGTGCCAGCAGTCCGTCCGGACAGGGAGGCACTGAAGCTTTCTTT. It encodes CASSPSGQGGTEAFF.

V is TRBV2 and J is TRBJ2-1; 7 positions match TRBD1. Losses at the gene ends were 4 bases for V and 10 bases for J; bases not matched to a gene: 1. The CDR3 is 11 amino acids. Germline loops: CDR1 SNHLY, CDR2 FYNNEI. The CDR3 DNA is TGTGCCAGCAGTGGAGGGGGCGAGCAGTTCTTC. Translated, it gives CASSGGGEQFF.